Below, 23 T cell receptor beta chains from the same sample are listed, as sequenced in a study of graft-versus-host responses after intestinal transplantation. Using immunoSEQ multiplex PCR, the repertoire was profiled, and TCRdb retains in-frame clones only, with some absent. The table includes 88,000 or so clones, roughly 90% detected once. No antigen is known for these receptors. This specimen consisted of unstimulated CD4+ T cells sorted from spleen or lymph node cells, obtained before intestinal transplant. These receptors all come from a human donor who received an intestinal transplant.

The CDR3 DNA reads TGCGCCAGCAGGACGGGGGTCCCCTCCTACGAGCAGTACTTC. Its translation is CASRTGVPSYEQYF. V gene TRBV5-1 combines with J gene TRBJ2-5, with D possibly TRBD2 on 6 matching bases. The DNA end lines up better with TRBJ2-7; the J call may be wrong. This CDR3 spans 14 amino acids. Germline V gene data show CDR1 as SGHRS and CDR2 as YFSETQ.

The chain carries TRBV18 and TRBJ2-7, with 10 bases that match TRBD1. In germline, CDR1 is KGHSH, CDR2 LQKENI. Losses at the gene ends were 3 bases for V and 6 bases for J; bases not matched to a gene: 5. The CDR3 is 14 residues long. The CDR3 sequence is CASSPGTGVGEQYF. The CDR3 region has the DNA TGTGCCAGCTCACCCGGGACAGGGGTCGGCGAGCAGTACTTC.

The CDR3 DNA reads as TGCGCCAGCAGCCCCACAGGGGTCTACGAGCAGTACTTC. Translation gives CASSPTGVYEQYF. This chain links TRBV5-1 with TRBJ2-7, with 7 bases matching TRBD1. After removal of 4 bases from V and 3 bases from J, the junction contained 4 bases not matched to a gene. Per the germline V gene, CDR1 is SGHRS and CDR2 is YFSETQ. This CDR3 spans 13 amino acids.

This chain connects TRBV6-5 to TRBJ2-7; 9 bases are a match to TRBD1. J gave up 2 bases and V 6 bases, and 8 bases lay outside the gene matches. CDR3 length: 15 residues. The germline V gene encodes CDR1 MNHEY and CDR2 SVGAGI. CDR3 sequence reads: CASSLTGGYPYEQYF. The CDR3 DNA reads TGTGCCAGCAGCTTGACAGGGGGGTACCCCTACGAGCAGTACTTC.

The chain couples TRBV6-6 to TRBJ1-3; TRBD1 agrees at 9 bases. With 7 bases clipped from V and 9 bases from J, the junction kept 16 bases outside the gene matches. The CDR3 is 16 residues long. Germline-derived CDR1 and CDR2 are MNHNY and SVGAGI (reference sequence). The CDR3: CASTPPGQGSKSTIYF. The CDR3 DNA reads TGTGCCAGCACTCCTCCGGGACAGGGAAGTAAGAGCACCATATATTTT.

The chain combines TRBV2 with TRBJ2-1; D ambiguous. Germline CDR1 SNHLY, CDR2 FYNNEI. The CDR3 spans 13 residues. V lost 6 bases and J 9 bases, leaving 15 bases between the germline ends. This CDR3 is CASSALQIGEQFF. The CDR3 DNA follows: TGTGCCAGCAGCGCCCTACAGATCGGTGAGCAGTTCTTC.

The CDR3 DNA reads TGCGCCAGCAGCCCCCCAGATTGGGCGGAGACCCAGTACTTC. Its protein product is CASSPPDWAETQYF. V is TRBV5-1 and J is TRBJ2-5; D is unresolved. CDR1 is SGHRS and CDR2 is YFSETQ in the germline V gene. Trimming shortened V by 4 bases and J by 5 bases, and 15 bases separated the two germline ends. CDR3 length: 14 residues.

This chain uses TRBV6-1 with TRBJ1-5, with D perhaps matching TRBD1 (5 bases). In germline, CDR1 is MNHNS, CDR2 SASEGT. The V gene lost 2 bases and the J gene lost 0 bases, with 11 bases spanning the gap. The CDR3 length is 16 residues. CDR3 nucleotide sequence: TGTGCCAGCAGTGAACAGGGAACATATAGCAATCAGCCCCAGCATTTT. It specifies CASSEQGTYSNQPQHF.

J is TRBJ1-1 and V is TRBV5-1, with D possibly TRBD1 on 6 matching bases. Germline CDR1 SGHRS, CDR2 YFSETQ. CDR3 length: 13 residues. Trimming stripped 4 bases from V and 8 bases from J, with 15 bases between. As DNA, the CDR3 is TGCGCCAGCAGCGACCGGGACAACGGGGAAGCTTTCTTT. Protein product: CASSDRDNGEAFF.

CDR3 in DNA: TGTGCCAGCAGCTTAGATCACGGGGATTCACCCCTCCACTTT. It yields the protein CASSLDHGDSPLHF. J is TRBJ1-6 and V is TRBV11-2; D remains ambiguous. Trimming removed 0 bases from V and 8 bases from J, with 8 bases in between. Per germline, CDR1 SGHAT and CDR2 FQNNGV. This CDR3 contains 14 residues.

V is TRBV7-9 and J is TRBJ1-3; D unresolved. Germline V gene sequence: CDR1 SEHNR, CDR2 FQNEAQ (reference sequence). The CDR3 runs to 14 residues. V was cut by 1 base and J by 8 bases, with 12 bases left in between. DNA for the CDR3: TGTGCCAGCAGCTTAGAAATAATGAGGGACACCATATATTTT. Its translation is CASSLEIMRDTIYF.

The gene calls are TRBV18 and TRBJ2-5; D gene unclear. V was clipped by 5 bases and J by 4 bases, with 8 bases between them. The CDR3 length is 12 residues. Germline CDR1 and CDR2: KGHSH and LQKENI. The chain's CDR3 is CASSSPGETQYF. For the CDR3, the DNA is TGTGCCAGCTCATCTCCGGGAGAGACCCAGTACTTC. Drawing the rest from reference TRBV18 and TRBJ2-5, the complete variable domain is NAGVMQNPRHLVRRRGQEARLRCSPMKGHSHVYWYRQLPEEGLKFMVYLQKENIIDESGMPKERFSAEFPKEGPSILRIQQVVRGDSAAYFCASSSPGETQYFGPGTRLLVL.

This clone is a singleton in its sample. The chain employs TRBV29-1 and TRBJ2-7, with 11 bases lining up with TRBD2. Germline-derived CDR1 and CDR2 are SQVTM and ANQGSEA. V was pared by 3 bases and J by 2 bases, with 3 bases of the junction left unmatched. The CDR3 extends over 14 amino acids. CDR3 protein: CSVDRLAGTYEQYF. Written as DNA, the CDR3 is TGCAGCGTTGACCGACTAGCGGGGACCTACGAGCAGTACTTC.

CDR3 loop: CATSRARAADTQYF. Written as DNA, the CDR3 is TGTGCCACCAGCAGAGCCCGAGCGGCAGATACGCAGTATTTT. The chain employs TRBV15 and TRBJ2-3; D is perhaps TRBD2 (5 bases). The germline gives CDR1 LNHNV, CDR2 YYDKDF (reference sequence). This CDR3 spans 14 amino acids. V was cut by 1 base and J by 4 bases, with 9 bases left in between.

The V gene is TRBV19, the J gene TRBJ1-2, with no clear D. The CDR3 runs to 13 residues. Germline V CDR1 and CDR2: LNHDA, SQIVND (reference sequence). The V end was cut by 8 bases, the J end by 6 bases, with 16 bases between. In DNA form, the CDR3 reads TGTGCCAGTCGTTGGTGGTCTGGCCATGGCTACACCTTC. Protein sequence: CASRWWSGHGYTF.

The chain links TRBV6-6 to TRBJ1-5; 7 positions agree with TRBD1. CDR1 is MNHNY and CDR2 is SVGAGI in the germline V gene (reference sequence). Germline trimming cut 6 bases from V and 2 bases from J; bases unmatched to any gene: 10. The CDR3 is 16 residues long. CDR3 amino acids: CASRVTGDYGNQPQHF. CDR3 DNA sequence: TGTGCCAGCAGGGTAACAGGGGATTATGGCAATCAGCCCCAGCATTTT.

This clone was seen more than once but under ten times. The chain is built from TRBV6-6 and TRBJ2-7; 11 bases fit TRBD1. With 7 bases clipped from V and 5 bases from J, the junction kept 4 bases outside the gene matches. Looked up from germline, CDR1 is MNHNY and CDR2 is SVGAGI (reference sequence). There are 13 residues in the CDR3. The CDR3 loop reads CASTGQGADEQYF. The CDR3 nucleotides read TGTGCCAGCACCGGACAGGGGGCGGACGAGCAGTACTTC.

This chain connects TRBV2 to TRBJ1-5; D possibly corresponds to TRBD1 (5 bases). CDR1 SNHLY and CDR2 FYNNEI come from the germline V gene. V gave up 4 bases and J gave up 4 bases, with 8 bases separating them. The CDR3 has 13 residues. DNA of the CDR3: TGTGCCAGCAGTGTGGGGGGGAATCAGCCCCAGCATTTT. Amino acids: CASSVGGNQPQHF. Complete variable domain (other parts from reference TRBV2 and TRBJ1-5): EPEVTQTPSHQVTQMGQEVILRCVPISNHLYFYWYRQILGQKVEFLVSFYNNEISEKSEIFDDQFSVERPDGSNFTLKIRSTKLEDSAMYFCASSVGGNQPQHFGDGTRLSIL.

The rearrangement joins TRBV5-5 to TRBJ2-6; a possible D gene is TRBD1 (6 bases). From germline, CDR1 is SGHKS and CDR2 YYEKEE (reference sequence). V was shortened by 4 bases and J by 4 bases, with 12 bases between the two germline ends. The CDR3 sequence is 15 residues long. Here the CDR3 reads CASSGAGVGANVLTF. Written as DNA, the CDR3 is TGTGCCAGCAGCGGAGCAGGGGTAGGGGCCAACGTCCTGACTTTC.

The chain links TRBV6-1 to TRBJ2-7; tentative D call: TRBD1 (5 bases). The CDR3 is 13 amino acids. Germline lookup yields CDR1 MNHNS and CDR2 SASEGT. The ends were cut back, 6 bases at V and 1 base at J, with 10 bases in the middle. The CDR3 DNA is TGTGCCAGCAGCTCACAGGTTTCCTACGAGCAGTACTTC. This codes for CASSSQVSYEQYF.

The chain employs TRBV5-5 and TRBJ2-5, with D possibly matching TRBD1 (5 bases). The CDR3 runs 15 residues. The V end was cut by 3 bases, the J end by 5 bases, with 17 bases between. CDR1 SGHKS and CDR2 YYEKEE come from the germline V gene (reference sequence). Written as DNA, the CDR3 is TGTGCCAGCAGCTCCCGCGACAGCCAGGTGGAGACCCAGTACTTC. This codes for CASSSRDSQVETQYF.

The chain carries TRBV5-1 and TRBJ1-4; TRBD1 is a possible D gene (6 bases). This CDR3 is built from 14 residues. Trimming pared 0 bases from V and 6 bases from J, leaving 9 bases between. Looked up from germline, CDR1 is SGHRS and CDR2 is YFSETQ. CDR3 protein: CASSLVTGYEKLFF. CDR3 DNA: TGCGCCAGCAGCTTGGTTACAGGGTATGAAAAACTGTTTTTT.

The table lists this clone with a count of one. The chain couples TRBV10-1 to TRBJ2-3; 15 bases fit TRBD2. CDR3 length: 17 residues. The junction had 2 bases not matched to a gene; V was cut back by 3 bases and J by 1 base. CDR1 and CDR2 (germline): WNHNN, SYGVQD (reference sequence). CDR3 in DNA: TGCGCCAGCAGTGACCGGACTAGCGGGGGGGGCACAGATACGCAGTATTTT. It translates to CASSDRTSGGGTDTQYF.